Listed below are T cell receptor beta chains from one sample, sequenced in a study of cytomegalovirus exposure and HLA in healthy donors. Sequencing was performed with immunoSEQ multiplex PCR; in TCRdb, only in-frame clones are kept and a portion is missing. The table shows about 67,000 clones, with 65% to 70% occurring only once. The sample was PBMCs. The source of these receptors is a woman in her 30s in good health and CMV-seronegative. CDR3s include the opening cysteine and the closing phenylalanine or tryptophan. Each record gives: V gene, clone size, J gene, D gene, CDR3 protein, CDR3 DNA. D genes are given only for firm matches. Clone size is stated in some rows and not others, as once, few, many or a class when expanded.

TRBV6-1	few	TRBJ1-5	TRBD1	CASSFTTGSQPQHF	TGTGCCAGCAGTTTCACGACAGGGAGTCAGCCCCAGCATTTT
TRBV4-2	few	TRBJ1-2	.	CASSQALSGDYGYTF	TGTGCCAGCAGCCAAGCCTTATCCGGGGACTATGGCTACACCTTC
TRBV19	.	TRBJ1-3	.	CASTPGGNTIYF	TGTGCCAGTACTCCGGGAGGAAACACCATATATTTT
TRBV28	.	TRBJ2-7	TRBD1	CASSPFTQGATLSTYEQYF	TGTGCCAGCAGTCCATTTACACAGGGGGCGACCCTCTCGACCTACGAGCAGTACTTC
TRBV7-9	.	TRBJ1-2	.	CASSQGGASGYTF	TGTGCCAGCAGCCAAGGGGGAGCTAGCGGCTACACCTTC
TRBV4-1	.	TRBJ1-5	.	CASSQPDRYSNQPQHF	TGCGCCAGCAGCCAACCGGACAGATATAGCAATCAGCCCCAGCATTTT
TRBV4-1	.	TRBJ2-7	TRBD2	CASSQDLAGGMTYEQYF	TGCGCCAGCAGCCAAGATCTAGCGGGGGGGATGACCTACGAGCAGTACTTC
TRBV7-9	.	TRBJ1-4	.	CASSLYREGDEKLFF	TGTGCCAGCAGCTTATACAGGGAGGGGGATGAAAAACTGTTTTTT
TRBV5-1	.	TRBJ2-5	.	CASSLVAGAQGETQYF	TGCGCCAGCAGCTTGGTGGCGGGGGCCCAGGGAGAGACCCAGTACTTC
TRBV7-3	few	TRBJ1-1	TRBD1	CASSQGTGNTEAFF	TGTGCCAGCAGCCAGGGGACAGGGAACACTGAAGCTTTCTTT
TRBV7-2	.	TRBJ1-1	.	CASSLAPGNPTGAFF	TGTGCCAGCAGCTTAGCGCCGGGGAACCCAACGGGAGCTTTCTTT
TRBV9	.	TRBJ2-5	.	CASSGRRGETQYF	TGTGCCAGCAGCGGAAGGCGGGGAGAGACCCAGTACTTC
TRBV7-8	.	TRBJ1-1	.	CASSFGQRTEAFF	TGTGCCAGCAGCTTCGGACAAAGAACTGAAGCTTTCTTT
TRBV11-2	.	TRBJ2-5	TRBD2	CASSFSWEGEETQYF	TGTGCCAGCAGCTTTTCTTGGGAGGGCGAAGAGACCCAGTACTTC
TRBV7-7	.	TRBJ1-1	.	CASSVSTRTEAFF	TGTGCTAGCAGCGTTTCTACGAGGACTGAAGCTTTCTTT
TRBV19	.	TRBJ1-4	.	CASSKTGGEKLFF	TGTGCCAGTAGTAAGACAGGTGGCGAAAAACTGTTTTTT
TRBV5-1	.	TRBJ2-3	TRBD2	CASSPLAGGTDTQYF	TGCGCCAGCAGCCCTTTAGCGGGGGGCACAGATACGCAGTATTTT
TRBV10-3	.	TRBJ2-3	.	CAISDITDTQYF	TGTGCCATCAGCGACATCACAGATACGCAGTATTTT
TRBV5-1	.	TRBJ2-1	TRBD2	CASSYGLAGGLSSYNEQFF	TGCGCCAGCAGCTACGGACTAGCGGGGGGCCTTAGCTCCTACAATGAGCAGTTCTTC
TRBV6-6	.	TRBJ2-5	.	CASSYSGRGETQYF	TGTGCCAGCAGTTACTCAGGCAGGGGAGAGACCCAGTACTTC
TRBV5-4	.	TRBJ2-5	.	CASSQRPAGGETQYF	TGTGCCAGCAGCCAACGCCCAGCGGGCGGAGAGACCCAGTACTTC
TRBV11-2	few	TRBJ2-3	.	CASSSYRGTDTQYF	TGTGCCAGCAGCTCGTATCGGGGCACAGATACGCAGTATTTT
TRBV27	.	TRBJ2-2	TRBD1	CASRDRGGTGELFF	TGTGCCAGCAGGGACAGGGGAGGAACCGGGGAGCTGTTTTTT
TRBV27	once	TRBJ2-7	.	CASSPTGVSKYEQYF	TGTGCCAGCAGTCCCACAGGAGTGAGTAAGTACGAGCAGTACTTC
TRBV11-2	.	TRBJ2-1	TRBD2	CASSLSSGAYNEQFF	TGTGCCAGCAGCTTGTCTAGCGGGGCCTACAATGAGCAGTTCTTC
TRBV6-4	.	TRBJ2-4	TRBD1	CASSPKRSPTGARAKNIQYF	TGTGCCAGCAGTCCCAAGCGATCTCCGACAGGGGCTCGGGCGAAAAACATTCAGTACTTC
TRBV10-3	few	TRBJ2-1	.	CAIRRQAYNEQFF	TGTGCCATCAGGAGACAGGCCTACAATGAGCAGTTCTTC
TRBV29-1	.	TRBJ1-1	.	CSANGQGSNTEAFF	TGCAGCGCGAACGGCCAGGGGAGTAACACTGAAGCTTTCTTT
TRBV7-2	.	TRBJ1-1	TRBD1	CASSTQTGFDTEAFF	TGTGCCAGCAGCACCCAGACAGGGTTCGACACTGAAGCTTTCTTT